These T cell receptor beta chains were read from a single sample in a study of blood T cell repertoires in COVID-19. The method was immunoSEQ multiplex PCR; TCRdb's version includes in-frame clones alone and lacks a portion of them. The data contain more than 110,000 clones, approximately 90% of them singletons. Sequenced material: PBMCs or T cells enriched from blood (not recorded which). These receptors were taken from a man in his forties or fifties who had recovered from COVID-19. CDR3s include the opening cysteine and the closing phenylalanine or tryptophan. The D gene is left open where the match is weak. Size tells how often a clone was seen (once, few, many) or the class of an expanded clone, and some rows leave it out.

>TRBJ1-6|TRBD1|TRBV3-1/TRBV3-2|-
CASSSRDSENSPLHF
TGTGCCAGCAGCTCGAGGGACAGCGAGAATTCACCCCTCCACTTT
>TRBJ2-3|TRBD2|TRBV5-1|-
CASSLASGVKYF
TGCGCCAGCAGCTTGGCTAGCGGGGTTAAGTATTTT
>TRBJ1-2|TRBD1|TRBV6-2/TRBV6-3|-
CASSYRAGGQGARGYTF
TGTGCCAGCAGTTACCGGGCCGGTGGGCAGGGGGCTCGTGGCTACACCTTC
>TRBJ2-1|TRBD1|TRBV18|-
CASSPAARGQYTEFF
TGTGCCAGCTCACCGGCGGCCAGGGGGCAGTATACGGAGTTCTTC
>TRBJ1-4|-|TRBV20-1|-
CSASLKGLIGKLFF
TGCAGTGCTAGTTTAAAGGGGTTAATAGGAAAACTGTTTTTT
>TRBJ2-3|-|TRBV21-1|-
CASRTGTGGTDTQYF
TGTGCCAGCAGGACCGGGACAGGGGGCACAGATACGCAGTATTTT
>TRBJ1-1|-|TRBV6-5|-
CASRKGGELRGEAFF
TGTGCCAGCAGAAAAGGGGGAGAACTAAGGGGTGAAGCTTTCTTT
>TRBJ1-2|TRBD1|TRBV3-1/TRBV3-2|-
CASSQDWDRDGYTF
TGTGCCAGCAGCCAAGATTGGGACAGGGATGGCTACACCTTC
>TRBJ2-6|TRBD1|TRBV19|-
CASSSDYDRATGANVLTF
TGTGCCAGTAGTTCGGATTATGACAGGGCAACTGGGGCCAACGTCCTGACTTTC
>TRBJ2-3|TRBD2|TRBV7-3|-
CASSLMGLSTDTQYF
TGTGCCAGCAGCTTAATGGGACTAAGCACAGATACGCAGTATTTT
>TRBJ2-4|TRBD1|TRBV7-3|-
CASSLSGTDNIQYF
TGTGCCAGCAGCTTAAGTGGGACAGATAACATTCAGTACTTC
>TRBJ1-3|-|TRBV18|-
CASSPERGPGNTIYF
TGTGCCAGCTCACCAGAGAGAGGGCCGGGAAACACCATATATTTT
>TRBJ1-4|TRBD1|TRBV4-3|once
CASSQTWTGGGVANEKLFF
TGCGCCAGCAGCCAGACCTGGACAGGGGGCGGGGTGGCTAATGAAAAACTGTTTTTT
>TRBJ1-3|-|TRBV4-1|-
CASSQAYSSSGNTIYF
TGCGCCAGCAGCCAAGCATACTCATCGTCTGGAAACACCATATATTTT
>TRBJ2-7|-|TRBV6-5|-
CASSPSRYGYEQYF
TGTGCCAGCAGTCCCAGCAGGTACGGCTACGAGCAGTACTTC
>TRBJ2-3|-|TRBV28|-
CASSLPAQGPDTQYF
TGTGCCAGCAGTTTACCGGCCCAGGGTCCAGATACGCAGTATTTT
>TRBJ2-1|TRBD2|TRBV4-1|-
CASSQRGLAGGYNEQFF
TGCGCCAGCAGCCAACGGGGACTAGCGGGAGGATACAATGAGCAGTTCTTC
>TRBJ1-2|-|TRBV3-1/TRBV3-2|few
CASSQDGGHGYTF
TGTGCCAGCAGCCAAGACGGCGGGCACGGCTACACCTTC
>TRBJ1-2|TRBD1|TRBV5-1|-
CASSLGQGATFNYGYTF
TGCGCCAGCAGCTTGGGACAGGGGGCGACTTTTAACTATGGCTACACCTTC
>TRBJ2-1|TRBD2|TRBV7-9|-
CASSWGSGRKNEQFF
TGTGCCAGCAGCTGGGGTAGCGGGAGAAAGAATGAGCAGTTCTTC
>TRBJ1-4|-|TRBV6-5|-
CASGRGREKLFF
TGTGCCAGCGGCCGGGGGAGGGAAAAACTGTTTTTT
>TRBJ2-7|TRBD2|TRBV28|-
CASSVIVGGSYEQYF
TGTGCCAGCAGTGTGATAGTCGGGGGGTCCTACGAGCAGTACTTC
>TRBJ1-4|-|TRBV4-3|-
CASSQVWGGQGEKLFF
TGCGCCAGCAGCCAAGTCTGGGGAGGGCAGGGTGAAAAACTGTTTTTT
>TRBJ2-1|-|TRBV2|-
CASNVGHSGRNEQFF
TGTGCCAGCAATGTGGGCCACAGCGGCAGAAATGAGCAGTTCTTC
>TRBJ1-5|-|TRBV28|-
CASIWGGNQPQHF
TGTGCCAGCATTTGGGGAGGCAATCAGCCCCAGCATTTT
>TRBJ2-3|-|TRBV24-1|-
CATSFQFSWYF
TGTGCCACCAGTTTCCAGTTCTCGTGGTATTTT
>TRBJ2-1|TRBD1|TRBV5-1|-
CASSPDRVSYNEQFF
TGCGCCAGCAGCCCCGACAGGGTCTCCTACAATGAGCAGTTCTTC
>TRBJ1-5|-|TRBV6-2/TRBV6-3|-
CASSYRRGRAQGGSNQPQHF
TGTGCCAGCAGTTACCGCAGGGGCAGGGCCCAAGGGGGTAGCAATCAGCCCCAGCATTTT